This T cell receptor beta chain was captured by sequencing in a study of T-cell reconstitution after alpha-beta-depleted transplantation in children. Study conclusions and caveats: There were some patients whose high TCRbeta diversity at day 60 came from surviving recipient T cells and thymic progenitors. By about two months after transplant, alpha-beta T cells reportedly arose from several hundred graft clones that had expanded. The authors attributed T-cell counts and diversity one year after transplant mostly to newly produced T cells.

This clonotype was counted a few times. No antigen is known for it. Sequence at one end of the junction differs from germline and may be a read error. Unique molecular identifiers were incorporated into the prepared TCRbeta library. MiXCR, run by TCRdb on the PCR reads, gives a single entry per CDR3 protein. The sample includes 440,000 or so distinct CDR3 sequences, 43% of them seen just once. Germline CDR1 and CDR2: MNHNS and SASEGT. The length of the CDR3 is 12 residues. J is TRBJ1-5 and V is TRBV6-1; D gene uncertain. The origin of this receptor is a girl aged 2 to 9 with aplastic anemia, due to receive a stem cell transplant. The source was PBMCs, collected before TCRalphabeta/CD19-depleted stem cell transplant. CDR3 sequence (DNA): TGTGCCAGCAGTGAAGCGGTTCTAGATTTAAGTTTT. Its protein is CASSEAVLDLSF.